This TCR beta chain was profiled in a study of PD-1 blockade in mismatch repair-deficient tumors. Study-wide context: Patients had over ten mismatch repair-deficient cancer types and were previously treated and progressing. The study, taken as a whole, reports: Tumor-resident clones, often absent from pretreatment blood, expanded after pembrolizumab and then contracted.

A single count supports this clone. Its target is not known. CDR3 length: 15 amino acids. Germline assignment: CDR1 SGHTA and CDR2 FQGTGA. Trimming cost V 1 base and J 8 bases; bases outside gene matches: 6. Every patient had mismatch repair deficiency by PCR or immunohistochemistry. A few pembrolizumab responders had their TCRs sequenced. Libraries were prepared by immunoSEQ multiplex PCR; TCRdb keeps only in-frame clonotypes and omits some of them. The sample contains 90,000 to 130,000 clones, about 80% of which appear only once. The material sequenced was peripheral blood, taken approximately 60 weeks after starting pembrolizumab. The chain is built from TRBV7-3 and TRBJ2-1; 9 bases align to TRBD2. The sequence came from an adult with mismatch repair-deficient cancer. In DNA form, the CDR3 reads TGTGCCAGCAGCTTAAGGGCTAGCGGGATTTATGAGCAGTTCTTC. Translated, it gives CASSLRASGIYEQFF. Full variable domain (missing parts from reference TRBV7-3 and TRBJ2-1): GAGVSQTPSNKVTEKGKYVELRCDPISGHTALYWYRQSLGQGPEFLIYFQGTGAADDSGLPNDRFFAVRPEGSVSTLKIQRTERGDSAVYLCASSLRASGIYEQFFGPGTRLTVL.